This TCR beta chain was observed in a study of blood T cell repertoires in COVID-19. Study summary: Spain, Italy and the United States supplied samples that represented acute and convalescent COVID-19. Sources were T cells, B-cell-depleted T cells, or PBMCs; the material itself was cDNA or gDNA.

Methods used by the authors: Reference gene primer amplification gave nucleated cell count estimates. Profiled with immunoSEQ multiplex PCR; TCRdb holds only in-frame clones, not every one. V and J calls and clone size are copied from that table; D and trimming were computed from the DNA. The data contain more than 150,000 clones, under 85% of them seen just once; the ten biggest clones take up around 6.8%. The ends were cut back, 4 bases at V and 4 bases at J, with 20 bases in the middle. CDR1 and CDR2 from the germline V gene are SGHNT and YYREEE (reference sequence). The CDR3 is 16 residues long. The clonotype was recovered from a human donor in a cohort sampled during active COVID-19. The chain uses TRBV5-4 and TRBJ1-2; possible D gene TRBD1, 5 bases. The specimen was peripheral blood. The CDR3 region is CASSHPSWTPAYGYTF. The CDR3 coding sequence is TGTGCCAGCAGCCACCCCTCCTGGACACCTGCCTATGGCTACACCTTC.